This TCR beta chain was obtained from a study of shared clonotypes between healthy human individuals. Notes on the study in general: Larger estimated richness was generally recorded for naive subsets relative to memory subsets.

Notes on this clone: Its antigen is undetermined.

The CDR3 totals 13 residues. Germline loops: CDR1 MDHEN, CDR2 SYDVKM. The V end was cut by 7 bases, the J end by 1 base, with 10 bases between. Data came from immunoSEQ multiplex PCR; TCRdb stores just in-frame clones and leaves some out. The sample lists 2.3 million or so clones, approximately 93% seen once, with approximately 0.4% in the top ten. The sequencing input was naive CD4+ T cells from PBMCs. Subset specified: CD45RA+ positively selected. The chain combines TRBV28 with TRBJ1-1; the D gene is possibly TRBD1 (5 bases). This receptor was identified in a man younger than 35 in good health. Some clones in this sample may be carry-over from other donors' samples. CDR3: CASNYRRNTEAFF. CDR3 DNA: TGTGCCAGCAATTACAGGAGGAACACTGAAGCTTTCTTT.